These 2 T cell receptor beta chains were all obtained from the same sample, sequenced in a study of T cell repertoires in cytomegalovirus infection. In TCRdb, the reads were re-called with MiXCR into one record per CDR3 protein. The data contain some 350,000 distinct CDR3 sequences, 18% of them singletons. The sample taken for sequencing was PBMCs. The receptors here all came from a human donor in good health (CMV status not recorded). Some clones in this sample may be carry-over from other donors' samples.

There are a few counts of this clonotype. The chain links TRBV9 to TRBJ1-1; 7 bases are shared with TRBD1. The CDR3 totals 16 residues. Germline loops: CDR1 SGDLS, CDR2 YYNGEE. V shed 4 bases and J 2 bases; nucleotides not matched to a gene: 11. The CDR3 DNA sequence: TGTGCCAGCAGCCCTACCTTCCGGGACAGCAACACTGAAGCTTTCTTT. Its translation is CASSPTFRDSNTEAFF.

This clonotype was observed many times. This rearrangement joins TRBV7-2 to TRBJ1-6; weak D call: TRBD1 (5 bases). The CDR3 spans 16 residues. The germline CDR1 and CDR2 sequences are SGHTA and FQGNSA. Trimming took 1 base from V and 9 from J, leaving 16 bases between them. The CDR3: CASSLVGQGTSSPLHF. CDR3 in DNA: TGTGCCAGCAGCTTAGTCGGGCAGGGTACTTCTTCACCCCTCCACTTT.